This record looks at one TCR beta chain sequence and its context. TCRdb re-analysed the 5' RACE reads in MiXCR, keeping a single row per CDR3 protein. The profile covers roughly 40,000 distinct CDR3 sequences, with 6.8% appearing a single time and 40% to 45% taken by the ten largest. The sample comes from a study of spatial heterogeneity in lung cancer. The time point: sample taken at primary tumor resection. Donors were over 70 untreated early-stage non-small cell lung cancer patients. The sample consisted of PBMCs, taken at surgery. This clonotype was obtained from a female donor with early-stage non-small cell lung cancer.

The CDR3 DNA is TGCGCCAGCAGCCCGGGGACGGCTGAAACCTACGAGCAGTACTTC. Translation gives CASSPGTAETYEQYF. The V gene is TRBV5-1, the J gene TRBJ2-7; D possibly uses TRBD1 or TRBD2 (5 bases each). V was cut by 4 bases and J by 2 bases, with 16 bases left in between. CDR3 length equals 15 residues. Per the germline V gene, CDR1 is SGHRS and CDR2 is YFSETQ.